This TCR beta chain was identified during a study of blood T cell repertoires in COVID-19. Study details: Samples of COVID-19 (acute and convalescent) were obtained from the United States, Italy and Spain. PBMCs, B-cell-depleted T cells, or T cells provided the cDNA or gDNA that made up the material.

The trim removed 1 base at V and 6 bases at J, leaving 10 bases unmatched. The CDR3 spans 15 residues. Germline V lookup: CDR1 GTSNPN, CDR2 SVGIG (reference sequence). Per the authors' pipeline: Cell counts per sample came from amplifying reference gene primers. Using immunoSEQ multiplex PCR, the repertoire was profiled, and TCRdb retains in-frame clones only, with some absent. That table gives V, J and clone size, and the DNA gave D and trimming. The table includes about 270,000 clones, about 88% detected once. Sequencing input: peripheral blood. This clonotype was sampled from a human donor with COVID-19, enrolled during active disease. The donor label of this sample is uncertain. The chain is built from TRBV30 and TRBJ2-7; 9 nucleotides line up with TRBD2. CDR3 amino acids: CAWSGGLAGNGEQYF. The CDR3 DNA is TGTGCCTGGAGTGGAGGGCTAGCGGGAAATGGCGAGCAGTACTTC.